The 20 T cell receptor beta chains presented below share a single source sample, sequenced in a study of blood T cell repertoires in COVID-19. The assay was immunoSEQ multiplex PCR, and TCRdb's table has in-frame clones only and misses some. The sample consists of more than 140,000 clones, 70% to 90% of them appearing once. The sample taken for sequencing was peripheral blood. The receptors originated from a woman in her sixties with acute or convalescent COVID-19.

In nucleotides, the CDR3 is TGTGCCAGCAGAGGAATTACGGGACAGGGGATGGCGAACACCGGGGAGCTGTTTTTT. Encoded protein: CASRGITGQGMANTGELFF. The V and J genes are TRBV27 and TRBJ2-2; 10 nucleotides line up with TRBD1. V gave up 6 bases and J gave up 0 bases; unmatched junction bases: 13. Germline CDR1 reads MNHEY; CDR2 reads SMNVEV (reference sequence). There are 19 residues in the CDR3.

This chain uses TRBV6-5 with TRBJ1-1, with D unresolved. Deletions cut 0 bases from V and 3 bases from J, with 14 bases between. The CDR3 runs 16 residues. In germline, CDR1 is MNHEY, CDR2 SVGAGI. The CDR3 coding sequence is TGTGCCAGCAGTTACTCGGCAGGCGCGATTGACACTGAAGCTTTCTTT. Residues: CASSYSAGAIDTEAFF.

The chain carries TRBV11-1 and TRBJ2-1; tentative D call: TRBD2 (5 bases). Germline V gene data show CDR1 as SGHAT and CDR2 as FQDESV (reference sequence). This CDR3 region has 13 residues. The V and J ends lost 5 bases and 9 bases respectively, with 14 bases between them. The CDR3 is CASSPMDAGEQFF. The DNA of the CDR3 is TGTGCCAGCAGCCCCATGGACGCGGGTGAGCAGTTCTTC.

This chain joins TRBV13 and TRBJ2-5, with D unresolved. Germline V gene data show CDR1 as PRHDT and CDR2 as FYEKMQ (reference sequence). This CDR3 spans 13 amino acids. V lost 5 bases and J lost 5, with 12 bases in between. CDR3 loop: CASSVDKRETQYF. CDR3 DNA: TGTGCCAGCAGCGTCGACAAACGGGAGACCCAGTACTTC.

The chain couples TRBV30 to TRBJ1-4, with TRBD1 matching 7 bases. The CDR3 is 12 residues long. The germline V gene has CDR1 GTSNPN and CDR2 SVGIG (reference sequence). V gave up 3 bases and J gave up 8 bases; unmatched junction bases: 3. The CDR3 sequence is CAWRRGLEKLFF. CDR3 DNA sequence: TGTGCCTGGAGGAGGGGGCTGGAAAAACTGTTTTTT.

This chain joins TRBV27 and TRBJ1-1; a possible D gene is TRBD1 (6 bases). The CDR3 consists of 16 residues. CDR1 and CDR2 (germline): MNHEY, SMNVEV (reference sequence). V shed 5 bases and J shed 0 bases, with 16 bases lying between them. The CDR3 sequence: CASSHLTGSMNTEAFF. CDR3 coding DNA: TGTGCCAGCAGTCACCTGACAGGCTCCATGAACACTGAAGCTTTCTTT.

This chain uses TRBV2 with TRBJ1-4; D is undetermined. The CDR3 runs 16 residues. Germline lookup yields CDR1 SNHLY and CDR2 FYNNEI. V shed 1 base and J shed 8 bases, with 17 bases lying between them. CDR3 protein: CASSEGVSTRAEKLFF. CDR3 sequence (DNA): TGTGCCAGCAGTGAAGGCGTCTCCACGCGGGCCGAAAAACTGTTTTTT.

The V and J genes are TRBV4-3 and TRBJ1-1; perhaps TRBD1 as D (6 bases). Looked up from germline, CDR1 is LGHNA and CDR2 is YSLEER. The V and J ends lost 2 bases and 0 bases respectively, with 13 bases between them. The CDR3 extends over 16 amino acids. In nucleotides, the CDR3 is TGCGCCAGCAGCCAAAATCCGGGACAATTGAACACTGAAGCTTTCTTT. Translation gives CASSQNPGQLNTEAFF.

This chain connects TRBV15 to TRBJ1-6; D may be TRBD1 (6 bases). This CDR3 spans 16 amino acids. Germline V gene lookup returns CDR1 LNHNV and CDR2 YYDKDF (reference sequence). Trimming stripped 0 bases from V and 8 bases from J, with 14 bases between. The CDR3: CATSRDAYRVDSPLHF. The CDR3 nucleotides are TGTGCCACCAGCAGAGACGCTTACAGGGTGGATTCACCCCTCCACTTT.

The CDR3 DNA reads TGTGCCAGCAGCCTCGGACAGGGGATTGAAGCTTTCTTT. Translating it yields CASSLGQGIEAFF. The rearrangement uses TRBV7-2 and TRBJ1-1, with 9 nucleotides matching TRBD1. Looked up from germline, CDR1 is SGHTA and CDR2 is FQGNSA. CDR3 length: 13 residues. The V segment lost 5 bases and the J segment 7 bases; nucleotides outside the gene matches: 5.

V usage is TRBV7-6 and J usage is TRBJ1-2, with TRBD1 as a possible D gene (5 bases). V was trimmed by 3 bases and J by 4 bases, leaving 15 bases between them. CDR3 length equals 15 residues. Germline V CDR1 and CDR2: SGHVS, FNYEAQ. CDR3 sequence: CASSLAPGNFYGYTF. In nucleotides, the CDR3 is TGTGCCAGCAGCTTGGCGCCAGGGAATTTCTATGGCTACACCTTC. Full variable domain (outside the CDR3, taken from reference TRBV7-6 and TRBJ1-2): GAGVSQSPRYKVTKRGQDVALRCDPISGHVSLYWYRQALGQGPEFLTYFNYEAQQDKSGLPNDRFSAERPEGSISTLTIQRTEQRDSAMYRCASSLAPGNFYGYTFGSGTRLTVV.

The rearrangement uses TRBV3-1 (or the pseudogene TRBV3-2) and TRBJ1-6; tentative D call: TRBD1 (6 bases). The germline gives CDR1 LGHDT, CDR2 YNNKEL (reference sequence). V dropped 4 bases and J dropped 7 bases, with 14 bases sitting between them. CDR3 length: 15 residues. As DNA, the CDR3 is TGTGCCAGCAGCCCAGCGGGACAACTGAATTCACCCCTCCACTTT. Its translation is CASSPAGQLNSPLHF.

The chain couples TRBV11-2 to TRBJ1-1, with D unclear. CDR1 and CDR2 (germline): SGHAT, FQNNGV. Trimming pared 1 base from V and 4 bases from J, leaving 7 bases between. This CDR3 comprises 13 residues. DNA of the CDR3: TGTGCCAGCAGCTTAGTTCCGGGCACTGAAGCTTTCTTT. Its translation is CASSLVPGTEAFF.

The rearrangement links TRBV5-4 to TRBJ2-1; 12 nucleotides align to TRBD2. Germline assignment: CDR1 SGHNT and CDR2 YYREEE (reference sequence). The CDR3 extends over 15 amino acids. J gave up 9 bases and V 4 bases, and 8 bases lay outside the gene matches. This CDR3 is CASSLTSGGRSEQFF. In nucleotides, the CDR3 is TGTGCCAGCAGCCTGACTAGCGGGGGTAGGAGTGAGCAGTTCTTC.

The chain links TRBV7-3 to TRBJ2-3, with 12 positions matching TRBD2. The CDR3 spans 13 residues. V was pared by 4 bases and J by 11 bases, with 4 bases of the junction left unmatched. CDR1 and CDR2 (germline): SGHTA, FQGTGA. CDR3 sequence: CASSSPGLAGQYF. CDR3 nucleotide sequence: TGTGCCAGCAGCTCCCCGGGACTAGCGGGGCAGTATTTT.

This rearrangement joins TRBV6-5 to TRBJ2-1, with 8 bases that match TRBD2. The CDR3 runs to 14 residues. V lost 5 bases to trimming and J lost 4 bases; unmatched junction nucleotides: 4. The germline gives CDR1 MNHEY, CDR2 SVGAGI. DNA for the CDR3: TGTGCCAGCAGTAAAACGGGGGGGTACAATGAGCAGTTCTTC. The encoded protein is CASSKTGGYNEQFF.

This clone was detected only a few times. The chain carries TRBV3-1 (or the pseudogene TRBV3-2) and TRBJ1-1; D might be TRBD1 (5 bases). CDR1 and CDR2 (germline): LGHDT, YNNKEL (reference sequence). This CDR3 is built from 12 residues. V gave up 8 bases and J gave up 4 bases, with 11 bases separating them. The CDR3 sequence is CASQGASTEAFF. CDR3 nucleotide sequence: TGTGCCAGCCAGGGTGCGAGCACTGAAGCTTTCTTT.

The V and J genes are TRBV19 and TRBJ2-1, with D hard to call. Trimming shortened V by 11 bases and J by 10 bases, and 18 bases separated the two germline ends. CDR3 length: 12 residues. Germline CDR1 LNHDA, CDR2 SQIVND (reference sequence). This CDR3 is CAVSSPLMEQFF. The CDR3 coding sequence is TGTGCCGTTTCCTCCCCTCTAATGGAGCAGTTCTTC.

The CDR3 loop is CASSPHSGGGQDEQFF. The DNA of the CDR3 is TGCGCCAGCAGCCCCCACTCGGGGGGGGGCCAGGATGAGCAGTTCTTC. The V call is TRBV4-1, the J call TRBJ2-1; 8 positions agree with TRBD2. The CDR3 has 16 residues. The germline V gene has CDR1 MGHRA and CDR2 YSYEKL. V lost 4 bases to trimming and J lost 8 bases; unmatched junction nucleotides: 13.

The chain recombines TRBV7-2 with TRBJ2-7; 7 nucleotides match TRBD1. Germline loops: CDR1 SGHTA, CDR2 FQGNSA. This CDR3 contains 18 residues. V shed 0 bases and J 4 bases; nucleotides not matched to a gene: 15. CDR3 in amino acids: CASSLARDRRTGIYEQYF. For the CDR3, the DNA is TGTGCCAGCAGCTTAGCGCGAGATCGTAGGACAGGCATTTACGAGCAGTACTTC.